These 13 T cell receptor beta chains came from one sample sequenced in a study of cytomegalovirus exposure and HLA in healthy donors. The PCR had 60 Vbeta and 13 Jbeta primers. Libraries were prepared by immunoSEQ multiplex PCR; TCRdb keeps only in-frame clonotypes and omits some of them. The sample records approximately 150,000 clones, roughly 74% being singletons. The sample was PBMCs. All receptors derive from a man between 35 and 55 years old in good health and CMV-seronegative.

V gene TRBV9 combines with J gene TRBJ1-6; perhaps TRBD1 as D (5 bases). CDR3 length equals 14 residues. The germline V and J ends were trimmed by 3 bases and 10 bases, with 14 bases remaining between them. The germline CDR1 and CDR2 sequences are SGDLS and YYNGEE. CDR3 residues: CASSARDGRSPLHF. The CDR3 nucleotides read TGTGCCAGCAGCGCCCGGGACGGGAGGTCACCCCTCCACTTT.

The chain combines TRBV4-1 with TRBJ1-6; 10 bases are a match to TRBD1. CDR3 size: 15 residues. J was trimmed by 8 bases and V by 4 bases; bases with no gene match: 5. Per germline, CDR1 MGHRA and CDR2 YSYEKL. This CDR3 reads CASSPTGTGDSPLHF. CDR3 DNA: TGCGCCAGCAGCCCAACCGGGACAGGGGATTCACCCCTCCACTTT.

The V call is TRBV4-1, the J call TRBJ2-5, with D possibly TRBD2 on 6 matching bases. The CDR3 is 16 residues long. V gave up 4 bases and J gave up 7 bases, with 22 bases separating them. Per germline, CDR1 MGHRA and CDR2 YSYEKL. The CDR3 region has the DNA TGCGCCAGCAGCCCCCTAGAACGGGGCGCCGGGGGGACCCAGTACTTC. Translating gives CASSPLERGAGGTQYF.

A few counts support this clone. The CDR3 DNA reads as TGTGCCAGTAGTGAGAGGACAGGGGATTATAATTCACCCCTCCACTTT. It translates to CASSERTGDYNSPLHF. The chain carries TRBV19 and TRBJ1-6; 9 bases are shared with TRBD1. The germline gives CDR1 LNHDA, CDR2 SQIVND (reference sequence). The V segment lost 5 bases and the J segment 4 bases; nucleotides outside the gene matches: 6. This CDR3 contains 16 residues.

The chain carries TRBV5-5 and TRBJ2-7; 7 bases line up with TRBD1. The V gene end was trimmed by 4 bases and the J gene end by 1 base; junction bases not matched to a gene: 5. The V gene's germline CDR1 is SGHKS and CDR2 YYEKEE (reference sequence). The CDR3 consists of 14 residues. The CDR3 loop is CASSQDRQSYEQYF. The CDR3 DNA sequence: TGTGCCAGCAGCCAGGACAGGCAGTCCTACGAGCAGTACTTC. The full variable domain, its missing parts supplied by reference TRBV5-5 and TRBJ2-7, is DAGVTQSPTHLIKTRGQQVTLRCSPISGHKSVSWYQQVLGQGPQFIFQYYEKEERGRGNFPDRFSARQFPNYSSELNVNALLLGDSALYLCASSQDRQSYEQYFGPGTRLTVT.

V is TRBV7-8 and J is TRBJ2-7; weak D call: TRBD2 (7 bases). This CDR3 has 15 amino acids. Trimming left V 8 bases short and J 6 bases short, with 23 bases between. CDR1 is SGHVS and CDR2 is FQNEAQ in the germline V gene. CDR3 DNA sequence: TGTGCCAGCTCCTCATTCCGGGGGGCGCCTGTCGAGCAGTACTTC. Its protein is CASSSFRGAPVEQYF.

Concerning this clone itself: At the DNA level, this CDR3 is encoded by other sequences in the same sample as well. V gene TRBV6-5 combines with J gene TRBJ1-5; 7 nucleotides match TRBD1. V shed 6 bases, J shed 4 bases, and the junction held 6 bases outside the gene matches. This CDR3 has 14 residues. Germline loops: CDR1 MNHEY, CDR2 SVGAGI. Here the CDR3 DNA reads TGTGCCAGCAGGCGGACAGGCCGGAATCAGCCCCAGCATTTT. Translated, it gives CASRRTGRNQPQHF.

J is TRBJ2-2 and V is TRBV28, with 8 bases lining up with TRBD1. V gave up 6 bases and J gave up 5 bases; unmatched junction bases: 8. The V gene's germline CDR1 is MDHEN and CDR2 SYDVKM. The CDR3 runs to 15 residues. The CDR3 nucleotides read TGTGCCAGCAGCCTACGGACAGGGAATACCGGGGAGCTGTTTTTT. As protein: CASSLRTGNTGELFF.

The rearrangement joins TRBV4-1 to TRBJ2-1; 11 nucleotides line up with TRBD2. The CDR3 totals 18 residues. The J segment lost 3 bases and the V segment lost 0 bases, leaving 7 bases of the junction unmatched. The V gene's germline CDR1 is MGHRA and CDR2 YSYEKL. The CDR3 sequence is CASSQENRGLAVYNEQFF. Written as DNA, the CDR3 is TGCGCCAGCAGCCAAGAAAATCGGGGACTAGCGGTCTACAATGAGCAGTTCTTC.

This sequence joins TRBV7-7 and TRBJ2-2; 7 positions agree with TRBD1. The CDR3 runs 14 residues. Per germline, CDR1 SSHAT and CDR2 FNYEAQ (reference sequence). V trimming: 1 base; J trimming: 4 bases; junction bases outside the gene matches: 0. CDR3 residues: CASSLDRGTGELFF. The CDR3 coding sequence is TGTGCCAGCAGCTTAGACAGGGGCACCGGGGAGCTGTTTTTT.

The V call is TRBV5-6, the J call TRBJ1-6; possible D gene TRBD1, 6 bases. The V end was cut by 3 bases, the J end by 8 bases, with 9 bases between. The length of the CDR3 is 13 residues. The germline V gene has CDR1 SGHDT and CDR2 YYEEEE. CDR3 residues: CASSYTGYSPLHF. The CDR3 coding sequence is TGTGCCAGCAGCTACACAGGGTATTCACCCCTCCACTTT.

Turning to this clone: One end of the junction does not line up with germline, which may come from a read error. This specimen includes other DNA sequences encoding the same CDR3. The chain recombines TRBV28 with TRBJ1-6; no reliable D call. CDR3 length equals 14 residues. The germline gives CDR1 MDHEN, CDR2 SYDVKM. CDR3 in amino acids: CASSSEGFSSPLHF. The DNA for the CDR3 is TGTGCCAGCAGTTCCGAGGGTTTTTCTTCACCCCTTCACTTT. Supplemented by reference TRBV28 and TRBJ1-6, the full variable domain reads DVKVTQSSRYLVKRTGEKVFLECVQDMDHENMFWYRQDPGLGLRLIYFSYDVKMKEKGDIPEGYSVSREKKERFSLILESASTNQTSMYLCASSSEGFSSPLHFGNGTRLTVT.

The CDR3 nucleotides are TGTGCCGCGACCCAGGGGGCGAAAGCTTTCTTT. Its protein is CAATQGAKAFF. The V gene is TRBV6-5, the J gene TRBJ1-1, with TRBD1 matching over 8 bases. Germline V gene data show CDR1 as MNHEY and CDR2 as SVGAGI. The CDR3 is made up of 11 amino acids. V gave up 11 bases and J gave up 9 bases; unmatched junction bases: 8.